This TCR beta chain is from a study of CD8+ T cells in alopecia areata. Overall study findings and caveats: Within the top 100, expanded CD8+ clones significantly decreased with tofacitinib, as did scalp clonality. In lesional scalp, particularly from alopecia totalis/universalis, clonality was higher than in normal scalp.

Remarks on this clone: The antigen is not known.

Regarding treatment: oral pan-JAK inhibitor, 5-10 mg twice daily. cDNA serving as the sequencing template came from extracted, reverse transcribed RNA. Here immunoSEQ multiplex PCR was the method, and the copy in TCRdb shows in-frame clones only, minus some. The repertoire has 180,000 or so clones, 45% to 60% of them found once; the top ten carry roughly a tenth. The specimen comprised CD8+ T cells sorted from blood, sampled around week 54, from a patient treated with tofacitinib. The TCR originated in a human donor with alopecia areata.

CDR3 loop: CASSLGRHSPLHF. The CDR3 DNA sequence: TGTGCCAGCAGCTTAGGACGGCATTCACCCCTCCACTTT. The chain joins TRBV7-2 to TRBJ1-6; D is ambiguous. CDR3 size: 13 residues. Germline lookup yields CDR1 SGHTA and CDR2 FQGNSA. The V and J ends lost 1 base and 8 bases respectively, with 6 bases between them.